This TCR beta chain was documented in a study of blood T cell repertoires in COVID-19. About the research overall: Both acute and convalescent COVID-19 samples were obtained from the United States, Italy and Spain. The analysed material was cDNA or gDNA that came from T cells, B-cell-depleted T cells, or PBMCs.

Study processing details: Amplifying reference gene primers gave estimates of nucleated cell counts. Here immunoSEQ multiplex PCR was the method, and the copy in TCRdb shows in-frame clones only, minus some. V, J and clone size derive from that table, while D and trimming were established from the DNA sequence. The table has fewer than 250,000 clones, 86% seen once. The source of this sequence is a woman aged 40 to 50 with acute COVID-19. The sample was PBMCs or T cells enriched from blood (not recorded which).

The CDR3 region is CASRLGLSYEQYF. CDR3 nucleotides: TGTGCCAGCAGGCTTGGACTGTCCTACGAGCAGTACTTC. The V and J genes are TRBV12-3 or TRBV12-4 and TRBJ2-7; possibly TRBD2 for D (5 bases). V shed 6 bases and J shed 1 base, with 10 bases lying between them. This CDR3 is built from 13 residues.